This section outlines one T cell receptor (beta chain) sequence together with its context. The record originates from a study of cytomegalovirus exposure and HLA in healthy donors. It was with 60 Vbeta and 13 Jbeta primers that the PCR ran. Sequenced by immunoSEQ multiplex PCR; TCRdb stores in-frame clones only, minus some. The table has 200,000 or so clones, more than 60% seen once. The CDR3 contains 14 residues. V was shortened by 2 bases and J by 0 bases, with 7 bases between the two germline ends. The germline V gene has CDR1 MRHNA and CDR2 SNTAGT. This TCR was sampled from a girl aged 2-9 years in good health and CMV-seronegative. The chain couples TRBV6-4 to TRBJ1-1; D not resolved. Sequenced material: PBMCs. The CDR3: CASSDGRMNTEAFF. The CDR3 DNA reads as TGTGCCAGCAGTGACGGCAGAATGAACACTGAAGCTTTCTTT.